These 3 T cell receptor beta chains were sequenced from one sample in a study of early T cells in non-severe SARS-CoV-2 infection. TCRdb reprocessed the 5' RACE reads with MiXCR, giving one entry per CDR3 protein. In the table there are about 72,000 distinct CDR3 sequences, around 10% of which are singletons. The specimen was whole blood, collected at baseline. The source is an adult who was a healthcare worker with PCR-confirmed SARS-CoV-2 infection or an uninfected control (not recorded which).

The V and J genes are TRBV5-1 and TRBJ2-3; the match to TRBD2 covers 12 bases. The CDR3 sequence is 17 residues long. CDR1 and CDR2 from the germline V gene are SGHRS and YFSETQ. V dropped 0 bases and J dropped 6; count of bases not matched to a gene: 8. DNA of the CDR3: TGCGCCAGCAGCTTGGCTCCTAGCGGGGGGGCCGGCGATACGCAGTATTTT. It codes for CASSLAPSGGAGDTQYF. Full variable domain (missing parts from reference TRBV5-1 and TRBJ2-3): KAGVTQTPRYLIKTRGQQVTLSCSPISGHRSVSWYQQTPGQGLQFLFEYFSETQRNKGNFPGRFSGRQFSNSRSEMNVSTLELGDSALYLCASSLAPSGGAGDTQYFGPGTRLTVL.

This chain uses TRBV12-3 or TRBV12-4 with TRBJ1-2, with D unclear. This CDR3 is built from 15 residues. Trimming took off 6 bases at V and 5 bases at J, with 19 bases between the two ends. The CDR3 loop reads CASSPQGQNRYGYTF. CDR3 DNA: TGTGCCAGCAGCCCCCAAGGGCAGAACAGATATGGCTACACCTTC.

This clonotype was found a few times. The rearrangement links TRBV11-3 to TRBJ1-6; tentative D call: TRBD1 (6 bases). The CDR3 loop spans 14 amino acids. Germline V gene lookup returns CDR1 SGHNT and CDR2 YENEEA. The V and J ends lost 1 base and 7 bases respectively, with 8 bases between them. The CDR3, as DNA: TGTGCCAGCAGCTTAGGCAGGGGCAATTCACCCCTCCACTTT. This codes for CASSLGRGNSPLHF.